A single sample gave rise to the 4 T cell receptor beta chains below, sequenced in a study of blood T cells in healthy people across ages. It was with a sample-barcoded 5' primer and a J-beta primer mix that a second PCR of roughly 6 to 12 cycles was run. MiXCR, applied by TCRdb to the 5' RACE reads, yields one record per CDR3 protein. The repertoire consists of roughly 1,500,000 distinct CDR3 sequences, with about 32% occurring once and the leading ten covering 10% to 12%. The sample comprised blood. The receptors come from a woman aged 25 to 39 in good health.

There are a few counts of this clonotype. The V gene is TRBV20-1, the J gene TRBJ2-1, with 12 bases lining up with TRBD2. This CDR3 has 16 amino acids. V gave up 0 bases and J gave up 2 bases; unmatched junction bases: 2. Per germline, CDR1 DFQATT and CDR2 SNEGSKA (reference sequence). For the CDR3, the DNA is TGCAGTGCTAGAGAACTAGCGGGAGGCACCTACAATGAGCAGTTCTTC. It codes for CSARELAGGTYNEQFF.

This clonotype was detected only a few times. DNA of the CDR3: TGTGCCAGCAGGGAAAATAAGAACTATGGCTACACCTTC. The encoded protein is CASRENKNYGYTF. This chain links TRBV28 with TRBJ1-2; D is unresolved. The V end was cut by 6 bases, the J end by 2 bases, with 10 bases between. The CDR3 is 13 amino acids. Germline V gene lookup returns CDR1 MDHEN and CDR2 SYDVKM.

This clonotype was recorded many times. J is TRBJ1-2 and V is TRBV11-2, with 8 bases lining up with TRBD1. Per germline, CDR1 SGHAT and CDR2 FQNNGV. V dropped 3 bases and J dropped 4; count of bases not matched to a gene: 4. CDR3 size: 14 residues. The DNA of the CDR3 is TGTGCCAGCAGCTTGGACAGGGTGATCTATGGCTACACCTTC. The encoded protein is CASSLDRVIYGYTF.

This rearrangement joins TRBV5-1 to TRBJ2-3; possibly TRBD1 for D (5 bases). CDR3 length equals 13 residues. The V gene lost 2 bases and the J gene lost 11 bases, with 15 bases spanning the gap. Germline V gene lookup returns CDR1 SGHRS and CDR2 YFSETQ. The DNA of the CDR3 is TGCGCCAGCAGCTTCCAGCCTACCAGGGAGCAGTATTTT. It encodes CASSFQPTREQYF.